The sequence of this T cell receptor beta chain was determined in a study of CD8 T cells in Susac syndrome. As concerns this clonotype: Its antigen is currently unknown.

TCR beta was sequenced from blood CD8+ and CD4+ T cells. It was treatment-naive patients with stable or active relapsing-remitting disease who made up the multiple sclerosis controls. This CDR3 has 16 residues. The ends lost 3 bases at V and 9 bases at J; junction bases unmatched: 15. The germline V gene has CDR1 DFQATT and CDR2 SNEGSKA (reference sequence). The study's findings and limits: A relatively small number of individuals underwent TCR sequencing and HLA analysis.

Reverse transcription of roughly 0.45 to 1 ug RNA used random hexamers. TCRdb processed the immunoSEQ multiplex PCR reads anew with MiXCR; each CDR3 protein has one entry. The sample carries more than 70,000 distinct CDR3 sequences, 90% to 95% recorded once. The clonotype comes from a human donor with multiple sclerosis. The sample consisted of CD8+ T cells from PBMCs. This sequence joins TRBV20-1 and TRBJ2-1; 9 bases agree with TRBD2. Here the CDR3 DNA reads TGCAGTGCTAGTGGCCTAGCGGGACTCCTCTGGCGTGAGCAGTTCTTC. Translation: CSASGLAGLLWREQFF.